The clone carrying this T cell receptor beta chain was seen only once. This sample stems from a study of blood T cell repertoires in COVID-19. Background on the study: T cells, B-cell-depleted T cells, or PBMCs supplied cDNA or gDNA.

V lost 3 bases, J lost 7 bases, and 12 bases lay in between. This CDR3 has 13 amino acids. Germline loops: CDR1 MNHEY, CDR2 SMNVEV (reference sequence). Profiling relied on immunoSEQ multiplex PCR, and the TCRdb table lists in-frame clones only, not all of them. The sample shows 190,000 or so clones, 80% to 85% of them seen only once. This chain links TRBV27 with TRBJ1-1; a weak D match, TRBD1 (6 bases). The clonotype originates from a woman older than 75 with COVID-19, enrolled during active disease. Specimen: peripheral blood. CDR3 amino acids: CASSFFRGFEAFF. DNA for the CDR3: TGTGCCAGCAGTTTTTTCAGGGGTTTTGAAGCTTTCTTT.